Presented here are 6 T cell receptor beta chains from one specimen sequenced in a study of shared clonotypes between healthy human individuals. This table comes from immunoSEQ multiplex PCR, and its TCRdb copy is limited to in-frame clones, with some not included. The sample consists of 400,000 or so clones, around 96% of them appearing once. The specimen was memory CD8+ T cells sorted from blood. Stated subset: CD45RO+ cells pooled with CCR7-negative TemRA cells. The receptors originated from a man aged 30 to 45 in good health.

The genes are TRBV5-1 and TRBJ2-3; 8 positions match TRBD1. Trimming took 1 base from V and 0 from J; bases not matched to a gene: 4. Germline CDR1 SGHRS, CDR2 YFSETQ. CDR3 length: 16 residues. CDR3 nucleotide sequence: TGCGCCAGCAGCTTGCACCGGACAGGGAGCACAGATACGCAGTATTTT. This sequence encodes CASSLHRTGSTDTQYF.

This chain links TRBV6-1 with TRBJ1-2; D not certain. Germline-derived CDR1 and CDR2 are MNHNS and SASEGT. This CDR3 region has 13 residues. V lost 4 bases and J 5 bases, leaving 11 bases between the germline ends. This chain's CDR3 is CASSASGNYGYTF. The CDR3 region has the DNA TGTGCCAGCAGTGCCTCCGGTAATTATGGCTACACCTTC.

The chain has TRBV4-1 and TRBJ1-4; tentatively, D is TRBD1 (5 bases). The germline gives CDR1 MGHRA, CDR2 YSYEKL. The germline V and J ends were trimmed by 3 bases and 7 bases, with 18 bases remaining between them. The CDR3 has 16 residues. CDR3 sequence (DNA): TGCGCCAGCAGCCATACCCAACGAGGGGTGGGTGAAAAACTGTTTTTT. Translated: CASSHTQRGVGEKLFF.

The chain links TRBV7-2 to TRBJ2-3; D perhaps matches TRBD1 (6 bases). Deletions cut 6 bases from V and 0 bases from J, with 13 bases between. The CDR3 runs to 15 residues. Germline V gene lookup returns CDR1 SGHTA and CDR2 FQGNSA. CDR3 DNA sequence: TGTGCCAGCAGTCAGGGGCATACTAGCACAGATACGCAGTATTTT. Protein: CASSQGHTSTDTQYF.

CDR3 residues: CASSPPGRQGTDTQYF. The CDR3 DNA sequence: TGTGCCAGCAGCCCCCCCGGGAGGCAGGGCACAGATACGCAGTATTTT. J is TRBJ2-3 and V is TRBV5-4, with 7 bases fitting TRBD2. V trimming: 4 bases; J trimming: 1 base; junction bases outside the gene matches: 9. This CDR3 has 16 residues. Germline values: CDR1 SGHNT, CDR2 YYREEE (reference sequence).

The DNA for the CDR3 is TGCGCCAGCAGTGTTGGACTAGATTACAATGAGCAGTTCTTC. Translating gives CASSVGLDYNEQFF. The chain links TRBV10-2 to TRBJ2-1; 7 bases are shared with TRBD2. Germline assignment: CDR1 WSHSY and CDR2 SAAADI. The CDR3 runs to 14 residues. The J segment lost 4 bases and the V segment lost 4 bases, leaving 4 bases of the junction unmatched.